This T cell receptor beta chain was profiled in a study of Ad26.COV2.S vaccination and SARS-CoV-2 variants. The assay was immunoSEQ multiplex PCR, and TCRdb's table has in-frame clones only and misses some. There are just over 350,000 clones in the sample; around 84% occur only once, and 2.5% to 3.5% lies in the top ten. Described treatment: 15 to 20 received Ad26.COV2.S at low or high dose, single or two shots; several received placebo; per-sample allocation not given. Sampling was performed 63 days after the first vaccine or placebo injection. Vaccination used an Ad26 vector expressing Wuhan-strain SARS-CoV-2 spike. The V gene's germline CDR1 is SGHNT and CDR2 YYREEE (reference sequence). Trimming cost V 3 bases and J 3 bases, with 14 bases left between them. There are 15 residues in the CDR3. This clone was recorded once.

The chain has TRBV5-4 and TRBJ2-3; TRBD2 is a possible D gene (6 bases). The starting material was peripheral blood, obtained in a trial of Ad26.COV2.S vaccine versus placebo. The TCR comes from a person between 18 and 65 years old who received the Ad26.COV2.S COVID-19 vaccine or a placebo. The CDR3 here is CASSSLGGGTDTQYF. CDR3 in DNA: TGTGCCAGCAGCTCTCTGGGCGGAGGGACAGATACGCAGTATTTT.